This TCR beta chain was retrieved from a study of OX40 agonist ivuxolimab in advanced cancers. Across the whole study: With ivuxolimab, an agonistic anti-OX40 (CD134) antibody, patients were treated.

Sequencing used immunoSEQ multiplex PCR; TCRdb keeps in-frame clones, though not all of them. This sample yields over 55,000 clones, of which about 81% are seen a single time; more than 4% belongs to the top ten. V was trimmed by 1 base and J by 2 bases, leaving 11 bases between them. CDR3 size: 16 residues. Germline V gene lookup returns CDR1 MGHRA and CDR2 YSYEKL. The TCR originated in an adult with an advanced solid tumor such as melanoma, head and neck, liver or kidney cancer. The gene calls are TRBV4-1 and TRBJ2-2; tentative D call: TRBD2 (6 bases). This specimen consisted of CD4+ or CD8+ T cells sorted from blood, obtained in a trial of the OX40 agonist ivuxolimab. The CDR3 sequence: CASSQGGVFNTGELFF. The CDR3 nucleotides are TGCGCCAGCAGCCAAGGCGGGGTATTCAACACCGGGGAGCTGTTTTTT.